The rows below give T cell receptor beta chains drawn from one sample of a study of cytotoxic CD8 clonotypes in ibrutinib-treated CLL. Measured with immunoSEQ multiplex PCR; TCRdb has only the in-frame clones, and not every one. The sample has 70,000 to 80,000 clones, over 65% seen once. Source: PBMCs, taken after 24 months of ibrutinib treatment. The receptors shown here come from a human donor with chronic lymphocytic leukemia. The CDR3 runs from the conserved cysteine through the conserved F or W. D genes are given only for firm matches. Not every row has a clone size; where given, it reads once, few, many or a size class.

13	TRBD2	TRBV10-3	TRBJ2-3	.	CAIRTSGTDTQYF	TGTGCCATCAGGACTAGCGGGACAGATACGCAGTATTTT
13	.	TRBV6-5	TRBJ2-7	.	CASRMTVSYEQYF	TGTGCCAGCAGGATGACGGTTTCCTACGAGCAGTACTTC
16	.	TRBV19	TRBJ2-3	.	CASSIDGSPLGDTQYF	TGTGCCAGTAGTATAGATGGTAGCCCACTCGGAGATACGCAGTATTTT
19	TRBD1	TRBV7-2	TRBJ2-3	.	CASSFPGTGDGTGTDTQYF	TGTGCCAGCAGCTTCCCCGGGACAGGGGACGGCACCGGCACAGATACGCAGTATTTT
16	.	TRBV10-3	TRBJ2-1	once	CAISDPGERINNEQFF	TGTGCCATCAGTGACCCGGGGGAGCGGATAAACAATGAGCAGTTCTTC
13	.	TRBV6-1	TRBJ2-2	.	CASSEHYTGELFF	TGTGCCAGCAGTGAACACTACACCGGGGAGCTGTTTTTT
18	TRBD1	TRBV30	TRBJ1-5	.	CAWSVPTARTGRNQPQHF	TGTGCCTGGAGTGTCCCGACAGCAAGGACAGGGAGAAACCAGCCCCAGCATTTT
12	.	TRBV29-1	TRBJ2-2	.	CSVDTPTGELFF	TGCAGCGTTGACACCCCCACCGGGGAGCTGTTTTTT
11	.	TRBV20-1	TRBJ2-1	.	CSAGGNNEQFF	TGCAGTGCTGGGGGGAACAATGAGCAGTTCTTC
13	TRBD1	TRBV7-3	TRBJ2-5	many	CASSQGTGETQYF	TGTGCCAGCAGCCAAGGGACAGGGGAGACCCAGTACTTC
14	.	TRBV27	TRBJ1-1	.	CASSPRADSTEAFF	TGTGCCAGCAGTCCCAGAGCCGACAGTACTGAAGCTTTCTTT
14	.	TRBV2	TRBJ2-1	.	CASRVGTGYNEQFF	TGTGCCAGCAGGGTGGGAACAGGTTACAATGAGCAGTTCTTC
15	.	TRBV5-1	TRBJ1-2	.	CASSQKASDNYGYTF	TGCGCCAGCAGCCAAAAGGCGTCAGATAACTATGGCTACACCTTC